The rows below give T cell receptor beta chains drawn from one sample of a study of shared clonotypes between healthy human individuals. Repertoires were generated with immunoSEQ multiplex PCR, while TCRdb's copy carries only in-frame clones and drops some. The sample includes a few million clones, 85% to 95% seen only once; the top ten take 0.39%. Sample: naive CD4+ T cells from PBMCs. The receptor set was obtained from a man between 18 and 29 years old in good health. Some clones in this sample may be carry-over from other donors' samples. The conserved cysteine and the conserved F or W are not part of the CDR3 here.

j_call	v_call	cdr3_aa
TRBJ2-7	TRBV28	ASSLPRGAYEQY
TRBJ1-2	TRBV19	ASSILAANYGYT
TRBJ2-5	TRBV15	ATSNSPPTRQGAWETQY
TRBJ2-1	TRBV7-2	ASSSISEGNEQF
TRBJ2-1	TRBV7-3	ASSSQPTGSYNEQF
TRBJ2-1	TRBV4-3	ASSQAVTKTYNEQF
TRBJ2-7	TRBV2	ASTDLRDRGYEQY
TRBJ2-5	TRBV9	ASSVSPGVQTVETQY
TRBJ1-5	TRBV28	AAGPGHTLFVNNQPQH
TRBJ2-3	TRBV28	ASSLNRRGGDTQY
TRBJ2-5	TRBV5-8	ASSLVLARGQETQY
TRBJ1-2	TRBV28	ASGGHGPVYGYT
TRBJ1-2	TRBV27	ASSFRQGANYGYT
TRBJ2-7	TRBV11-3	ASSLARGYEQY
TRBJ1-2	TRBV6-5	ASTKEQGRGYT
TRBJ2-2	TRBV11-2	ASSPTGLAGKNTGELF
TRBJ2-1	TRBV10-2	ASSENRASGRVEQF
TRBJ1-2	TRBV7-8	ASSLGGTGRDYGYT
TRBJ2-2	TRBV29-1	SVRFSGSNTGELF
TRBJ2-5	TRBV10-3	AISDSLSPRGQETQY
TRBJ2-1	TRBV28	ASRRNPGLAGNEQF
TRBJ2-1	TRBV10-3	AISGLAGQSSYNEQF